This T cell receptor beta chain was retrieved from a study of cytomegalovirus exposure and HLA in healthy donors (dated by TCRdb to the late 2010s). Regarding the research as a whole: In an earlier analysis of some 550 of the donors, 250 to 350 Gb of sequence data and 117 million unique TCR beta sequences from 150 million to 200 million T cells were reported. Around 330 gigabases of sequencing data and approximately 91 million unique TCR sequences made up an early release that covered over 550 HLA-typed donors. About 5 DR-DQ haplotypes were handled as single units for association and clustering, since linkage in the cohort was strong. Among a few hundred genotyped donors of the cohort, an average of around 240,000 unique TCR beta nucleotide sequences were sequenced per donor, about a sixth of them non-productive. The number of donors typed differed by locus, with 629-630 for A, B, C, DRB1 and DQB1, roughly 550 for DQA1, nearly 610 for DPA1, and 450 to 480 for DPB1. In the later analysis, no new phenotypic data were used to find candidate immune exposures; instead, reliance was placed on TCR beta sequences and their occurrence across donors. The study used immunosequencing to profile the T cell repertoires of 670 or so subjects and linked those repertoires to cytomegalovirus serostatus. Besides the first cohort of approximately 710 subjects, a separate validation cohort made up of over a hundred different subjects was used. The genetic ancestry cluster associated with self-reported Caucasian donors included 70% to 85% of the roughly 400 genotyped donors. An earlier analysis of roughly 580 of the donors used high-throughput TCR beta sequencing to judge whether each TCR beta V gene segment behaved as functional or pseudogenic. All discovery cohort repertoires had been generated using a single sequencing platform. Donor age, sex, ethnicity and CMV serostatus were collected together with the repertoire data. In a later genetic analysis, genome-wide SNP genotypes for about 55% of the roughly 700 donors were used, and that subset was treated as a discovery cohort. HLA typing covered class I and class II loci at four-digit resolution. The study aimed to test whether cataloging public T cell receptors could reveal signatures of past pathogen exposure. To study patterns of TCR occurrence, a later analysis re-analyzed previously published TCR beta repertoires from several hundred donors and added high-resolution HLA genotyping. The study combined high-throughput TCR immunosequencing, statistical association of individual TCRs with disease status, and machine learning to predict cytomegalovirus infection status.

The research as a whole found: A few of the identified cytomegalovirus-associated TCR beta chains were confirmed in vitro to be specific for cytomegalovirus antigens. The study gave a list of over 150 TCR beta chains associated with cytomegalovirus. Because some donors lacked HLA typing at each locus, the association tests relied only on the typed subset. Roughly uniform sequencing depth across donors was assumed in presence/absence analyses, although this assumption may not hold. Across donors, most TCR sequences were observed very rarely, whereas some public TCRs were present in many individuals. Broadly in line with IMGT annotations, most TCR beta V segments showed up in productive rearrangements about 87% or about 30% of the time in an earlier analysis of approximately 640 of the donors. The classifier was reported to diagnose cytomegalovirus status with high specificity and sensitivity in both the original cohort and the validation cohort. Because the 87-base-pair reads could not distinguish some IMGT-functional V segments, including TRBV6-2 and TRBV6-3, those segments were excluded. In this cohort, only TCR beta chains were sequenced, and detectable features were limited by the absence of alpha or paired-chain data. CMV serostatus was the only immune exposure information available for the cohort. According to a later analysis, most CMV-associated TCR beta chains appeared to be HLA-restricted, and the HLA associations seemed to be driven largely by CMV exposure. In a later analysis, HLA-associated TCR beta chains showed more clonal expansion and lower generation probabilities than non-associated chains that were equally common. Correlated functional status among segregating V segments might reflect linkage disequilibrium, but an unknown experimental factor could not be ruled out. Assigning TCR associations to individual alleles was difficult when HLA alleles, especially DR and DQ, strongly co-occurred. The authors suggested that the approach could potentially be generalized to other disease states and immunological phenotypes. A further reported finding was that TCR beta sequences accurately predicted the HLA-A and HLA-B alleles for most subjects in the first cohort. At a false discovery rate of 0.05, a later analysis linked about 16,000 TCR beta sequences to specific HLA alleles. Compared with the 666-donor mean, donors in an Asian-associated ancestry cluster had fewer N-insertions in productive TCRs, according to a later genetic analysis. The earlier analysis of 587 of the donors excluded about 16 rarely observed V segments, including chromosome 9 orphons, because counts were too low. A later genetic analysis associated a missense DCLRE1C variant with V-gene and J-gene trimming of TCR beta chains, and an independent cohort replicated the association. According to a later analysis, parvovirus B19, influenza, CMV and Epstein-Barr virus appeared linked to several top co-occurrence clusters. A group of highly shared sequence variants was considered likely to be a technical artifact of the sequencing pipeline. In a later analysis, TCR association rates were found to vary across HLA loci, with the most associated TCRs seen for DRB1 alleles and the fewest for HLA-C alleles.

The cohort comprised 550 to 700 healthy bone marrow donors. All cohort members were sampled while nominally healthy, although unrecorded immune exposures were likely present. The donor was CMV seropositive and was included in the group of some 290 seropositive cohort members. A peripheral blood sample was provided by each donor, and peripheral blood mononuclear cells were used for TCR beta sequencing. Genomic DNA extraction from the blood cell samples was performed with the Qiagen DNeasy Blood Extraction Kit. Concerning this clone itself: What antigen it recognizes has not been identified. Base qualities are not at hand, and no much larger clone is one base apart.

Receptor amplification or capture employed the immunoSEQ multiplex PCR assay. A mixture of 60 forward primers for TCR Vbeta segments and 13 reverse primers for TCR Jbeta segments was used in the multiplex PCR. The CDR3 region of rearranged TCR beta genes was amplified from genomic DNA by a multiplex PCR assay. Amplified TCR beta libraries were sequenced as 87-base-pair reads on the Illumina HiSeq System. Per the original workflow: Across the roughly 700 repertoires, a later analysis counted tens of millions of unique TCR beta chains, roughly 11 million of which were shared by at least two donors. Raw reads were error-corrected and collapsed into unique sequences with a nearest-neighbor algorithm that merged closely related sequences to remove PCR and sequencing errors. Alignment of CDR3 sequences to IMGT reference sequences was used to assign V, D and J gene segments. For a sequence to be retained, a match of at least six nucleotides to both a V gene segment and a J gene segment was required. A rearrangement was called productive if the CDR3 had no stop codons and remained in frame with V and J, and every other rearrangement was called non-productive. CDR3 was defined by IMGT convention, running from the second conserved V-encoded cysteine to the conserved J-encoded phenylalanine. The earlier analysis of about 620 of the donors excluded sequences that lacked an unambiguous match to a single V gene segment. In an earlier analysis of approximately 500 of the donors, a V segment was called functional when productive rearrangements were above 56.7%, and segregating when the standard deviation between donors exceeded 5%. A statistical classification framework was developed to diagnose cytomegalovirus status using the catalog of TCR beta chain sequences. In a later analysis, V and J genes were assigned by comparing TCR nucleotide sequences against IMGT/GENE-DB human TR gene sequences. A later analysis assigned CDR3 sequences and most-parsimonious VDJ recombination scenarios with the TCRdist pipeline. In a later analysis, each TCR beta chain was defined by its CDR3 amino acid sequence together with its V-gene family, and reads without a unique V-gene family were excluded. To address suspected cross-contamination and a sequencing artifact, a later analysis removed roughly 640 highly shared, low-generation-probability nucleotide sequences. In a later analysis, a clonal expansion index for each public chain was calculated from normalized within-repertoire ranks of inferred template counts. In a later analysis, generation probabilities were computed with a VDJ recombination model fitted to out-of-frame rearrangements, and the resulting probabilities were checked against IGoR. In a later analysis, TCR-TCR, TCR-HLA and TCR-CMV co-occurrence was scored with hypergeometric tests, and a repertoire-size bias correction was applied to TCR pairs. False discovery rates were estimated in a later analysis by permuting HLA or CMV assignments 20 times. A later analysis grouped co-occurring TCRs with DBSCAN, adding TCRdist sequence similarity when clustering within HLA-allele-positive subsets. Repertoires with fewer than 30,000 or more than 120,000 public chains, plus five repertoires with anomalous nucleotide sharing, were excluded from co-occurrence clustering. The table comes from immuneACCESS by way of TCRdb, which keeps in-frame sequences with V and J called. Part of the clones is missing from these tables; in studies checked, under half for an unresolved V gene and the rest for unknown reasons. Clone size and the V and J calls come from that table; the DNA yielded D and trimming. Here the sample has around 180,000 clones; more than 65% occur a single time. The leading ten clones occupy under 1.5% of the sample.

The CDR3 starts with the cysteine, ends with the phenylalanine, and has 8 residues. Only the CDR3 DNA stays, 24 bases, in frame from base 1. The germline V gene (reference sequence) gives CDR1 as GTSNPN and CDR2 as SVGIG. The specimen sequenced was PBMCs. Here the chain combines TRBV30 and TRBJ2-7; the D gene is not confidently resolved. This sequence was found in a girl aged 2 to 10 in good health and CMV-seropositive. The CDR3 is CASDEQYF. The DNA reads as follows: TGTGCTAGTGACGAGCAGTACTTC.